These 20 T cell receptor beta chains originate from one sample sequenced in a study of blood T cells in healthy people across ages (dated by TCRdb to the mid-2010s). The method was 5' RACE. These reads were obtained on an Illumina HiSeq 2500. The second PCR ran for roughly 6 to 11 cycles and used a J-beta primer mix along with a sample-barcoded 5' primer. The public reads were quality trimmed at Q25 with fastp and then assembled into clones with MiXCR by TCRdb, keeping productive beta chains. A single entry per CDR3 protein holds the most common genes and DNA from its merged rows. This sample gives about 1.5 million distinct CDR3 sequences in total; roughly 43% of them show up just once. The leading ten clones occupy more than 4% of the sample. Material for sequencing was blood. The receptor set was obtained from a woman between 18 and 29 years old in good health.

The CDR3 loop is CAISESSTGGGNTEAFF. The CDR3 DNA sequence: TGTGCCATCAGTGAGTCGAGTACAGGGGGGGGGAACACTGAAGCTTTCTTT. The V and J genes are TRBV10-3 and TRBJ1-1; 8 bases align to TRBD1. The CDR3 runs 17 residues. Per germline, CDR1 ENHRY and CDR2 SYGVKD. V lost 0 bases and J lost 1; bases outside the gene matches: 7.

V and J are TRBV6-2 or TRBV6-3 and TRBJ1-4, with a tentative D call TRBD1 (5 bases). Germline V gene data show CDR1 as MNHEY and CDR2 as SVGEGT. The CDR3 spans 14 residues. Trimming pared 2 bases from V and 7 bases from J, leaving 11 bases between. CDR3 region: CASSYRGGREKLFF. DNA for the CDR3: TGTGCCAGCAGTTACCGGGGCGGACGTGAAAAACTGTTTTTT.

This clonotype was observed a handful of times. The gene calls are TRBV7-9 and TRBJ2-4; possibly TRBD2 for D (6 bases). The assigned J gene may be wrong: the sequence end matches TRBJ2-7 better. The germline gives CDR1 SEHNR, CDR2 FQNEAQ (reference sequence). The CDR3 runs to 14 residues. This CDR3 is CASSRTEGSHEQYF. In DNA form, the CDR3 reads TGTGCCAGCAGTCGGACGGAGGGTTCCCACGAGCAGTACTTC.

The rearrangement links TRBV7-9 to TRBJ1-1, with D possibly matching TRBD1 (6 bases). Germline loops: CDR1 SEHNR, CDR2 FQNEAQ (reference sequence). The CDR3 has 15 amino acids. V was shortened by 4 bases and J by 4 bases, with 16 bases between the two germline ends. The CDR3 bases are TGTGCCAGCAGCTCGGTGGTGGGGGCGGGCACTGAAGCTTTCTTT. This translates into CASSSVVGAGTEAFF.

In its sample, this clonotype was seen a few times. The chain links TRBV13 to TRBJ2-1; perhaps TRBD1 as D (6 bases). Germline CDR1 reads PRHDT; CDR2 reads FYEKMQ (reference sequence). With 2 bases removed from V and 5 bases from J, the gap between germline ends came to 19 bases. The CDR3 has 17 amino acids. The CDR3 here is CASSLFSGQFRNNEQFF. CDR3 bases: TGTGCCAGCAGCTTATTCTCCGGACAGTTCCGGAACAATGAGCAGTTCTTC.

The chain couples TRBV13 to TRBJ2-5, with 7 bases matching TRBD2. In germline, CDR1 is PRHDT, CDR2 FYEKMQ (reference sequence). V was clipped by 1 base and J by 11 bases; unmatched bases: 7. The CDR3 sequence is 13 residues long. The CDR3: CASSLEWGGEQYF. The CDR3 coding sequence is TGTGCCAGCAGCTTAGAATGGGGAGGGGAGCAGTACTTC.

This clonotype was seen a handful of times. The chain recombines TRBV12-3 or TRBV12-4 with TRBJ1-2, with no clear D. Trimming removed 0 bases from V and 3 bases from J, with 11 bases in between. The CDR3 sequence is 15 residues long. In DNA, the CDR3 is TGTGCCAGCAGTTTAGCCCCCACAGTTTACTATGGCTACACCTTC. The encoded protein is CASSLAPTVYYGYTF.

The chain is built from TRBV20-1 and TRBJ1-5, with 8 bases lining up with TRBD1. Germline V gene lookup returns CDR1 DFQATT and CDR2 SNEGSKA (reference sequence). The CDR3 has 15 amino acids. J was trimmed by 4 bases and V by 2 bases; bases with no gene match: 7. The CDR3 DNA reads TGCAGTGCTAGACCCTGGACAGGGCAGAATCAGCCCCAGCATTTT. This encodes CSARPWTGQNQPQHF.

This clonotype was observed a few times. This chain uses TRBV5-1 with TRBJ2-1, with a tentative D call TRBD1 (6 bases). The CDR3 has 16 amino acids. The V end lost 4 bases, the J end lost 0 bases, and 14 bases lay between the germline ends. Germline V gene data show CDR1 as SGHRS and CDR2 as YFSETQ. CDR3 region: CASSAYRASSYNEQFF. As DNA, the CDR3 is TGCGCCAGCAGCGCCTACAGGGCGAGCTCCTACAATGAGCAGTTCTTC.

This chain uses TRBV9 with TRBJ2-2; 8 bases match TRBD2. Germline loops: CDR1 SGDLS, CDR2 YYNGEE. J lost 1 base, V lost 3 bases, and 2 bases had no gene match. The CDR3 runs to 15 residues. The chain's CDR3 is CASSATSENTGELFF. DNA for the CDR3: TGTGCCAGCAGCGCGACTAGCGAGAACACCGGGGAGCTGTTTTTT.

The chain recombines TRBV12-3 or TRBV12-4 with TRBJ2-5; no reliable D call. CDR3 length equals 14 residues. V lost 2 bases and J 5 bases, leaving 12 bases between the germline ends. CDR3 in DNA: TGTGCCAGCAGTTTACTGGGTCTCGGGGAGACCCAGTACTTC. Amino acids: CASSLLGLGETQYF.

The rearrangement joins TRBV12-3 or TRBV12-4 to TRBJ1-2; D is unresolved. Between the trimmed V and J ends, which lost 0 bases and 9 bases, there was a span of 14 bases. This CDR3 spans 14 amino acids. CDR3 in amino acids: CASSLAGRGGSYTF. Written as DNA, the CDR3 is TGTGCCAGCAGTTTAGCCGGACGGGGAGGCAGCTACACCTTC.

V usage is TRBV15 and J usage is TRBJ1-3; D unresolved. The CDR3 loop spans 14 amino acids. Germline V CDR1 and CDR2: LNHNV, YYDKDF (reference sequence). The CDR3 protein is CASRPAQFGNTIYF. CDR3 nucleotide sequence: TGTGCTTCCAGGCCCGCGCAGTTCGGAAACACCATATATTTT.

The V call is TRBV6-1, the J call TRBJ2-3, with 11 bases lining up with TRBD2. Germline values: CDR1 MNHNS, CDR2 SASEGT. The CDR3 extends over 14 amino acids. Unmatched junction bases numbered 2, after V lost 3 bases and J lost 6 bases. Here the CDR3 DNA reads TGTGCCAGCAGTGAGCCTAGCGGGAGGGATACGCAGTATTTT. It specifies CASSEPSGRDTQYF.

The J gene is TRBJ2-5, the V gene TRBV9; D is unresolved. Germline V gene sequence: CDR1 SGDLS, CDR2 YYNGEE. This CDR3 has 14 amino acids. Trimming pared 0 bases from V and 11 bases from J, leaving 17 bases between. CDR3 nucleotide sequence: TGTGCCAGCAGCGTAGGAAACAGCTTTAATGAGCAGTACTTC. It specifies CASSVGNSFNEQYF.

As to this clonotype: At one end the junction does not follow the germline gene, possibly because of a read error. This chain joins TRBV25-1 and TRBJ2-5, with a possible D match to TRBD2 (5 bases). Germline V gene lookup returns CDR1 MGHDK and CDR2 SYGVNS. The CDR3 consists of 15 residues. Written as DNA, the CDR3 is TGTACCAGCAGTGAATGGCTAGTGGGAGTGGAGACCCAGTACTTC. Amino acids: CTSSEWLVGVETQYF.

On this clonotype: Lacking the conserved final phenylalanine or tryptophan, this CDR3 likely reflects a read error. It is unclear where the CDR3 begins or ends on the DNA, so no DNA is shown, and the CDR3 is as TCRdb lists it. The chain carries TRBV7-3 and TRBJ2-1; the DNA was not compared with TRBD2, the D call given in the table. Termini included, the CDR3 measures 15 amino acids. Germline assignment: CDR1 SGHTA and CDR2 FQGTGA. The CDR3 sequence is CASSSSAVGLNEQFI.

The sample holds a few counts of this clonotype. J is TRBJ2-7 and V is TRBV25-1, with a tentative D call TRBD1 (6 bases). From germline, CDR1 is MGHDK and CDR2 SYGVNS. The V end was cut by 8 bases, the J end by 4 bases, with 12 bases between. This CDR3 contains 12 residues. This CDR3 reads CASARDIYEQYF. The CDR3, as DNA: TGTGCCAGCGCTCGGGACATTTACGAGCAGTACTTC.

This clonotype was found a few times. This sequence joins TRBV7-9 and TRBJ2-7, with 12 positions matching TRBD2. The CDR3 is 15 amino acids. Germline CDR1 reads SEHNR; CDR2 reads FQNEAQ (reference sequence). V shed 6 bases and J 1 base; nucleotides not matched to a gene: 4. CDR3 amino acids: CASRGLAGSSYEQYF. The CDR3 bases are TGTGCCAGCAGGGGACTAGCGGGCTCTTCCTACGAGCAGTACTTC.

The sample holds a few counts of this clonotype. The J gene is TRBJ2-7, the V gene TRBV7-6; 10 bases match TRBD1. Germline V lookup: CDR1 SGHVS, CDR2 FNYEAQ. V trimming: 5 bases; J trimming: 5 bases; junction bases outside the gene matches: 9. CDR3 size: 15 residues. The CDR3 DNA reads as TGTGCCAGCAGCAAAATCTTCGGGACAGGGGACGAGCAGTACTTC. This translates into CASSKIFGTGDEQYF.